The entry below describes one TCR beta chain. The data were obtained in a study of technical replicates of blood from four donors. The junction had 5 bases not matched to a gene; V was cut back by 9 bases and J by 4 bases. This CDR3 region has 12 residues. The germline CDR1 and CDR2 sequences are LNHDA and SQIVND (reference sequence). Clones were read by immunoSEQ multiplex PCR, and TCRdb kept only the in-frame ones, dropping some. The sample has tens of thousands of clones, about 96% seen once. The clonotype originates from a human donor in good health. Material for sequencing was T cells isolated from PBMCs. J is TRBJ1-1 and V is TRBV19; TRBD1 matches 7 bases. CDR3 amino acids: CASRDRATEAFF. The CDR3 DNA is TGTGCCAGCCGAGACAGGGCCACTGAAGCTTTCTTT.